Shown below are 10 T cell receptor beta chains from a single sample sequenced in a study of spatial heterogeneity in lung cancer. TCRdb independently ran MiXCR on the 5' RACE reads; one entry per CDR3 protein. Of about 92,000 distinct CDR3 sequences in the sample, around 12% were seen once. Indicated time point: sample taken at primary tumor resection. Specimen: PBMCs, collected at surgery. Receptors were obtained from a male donor with early-stage non-small cell lung cancer.

The V call is TRBV18, the J call TRBJ1-1; D call uncertain. CDR3 length equals 15 residues. From germline, CDR1 is KGHSH and CDR2 LQKENI. Trimming removed 3 bases from V and 6 bases from J, with 17 bases in between. The CDR3 nucleotides read TGTGCCAGCTCACCCAGCCTCACCCGAGGACCTGAAGCTTTCTTT. This translates into CASSPSLTRGPEAFF.

The chain recombines TRBV6-2 or TRBV6-3 with TRBJ2-5; a possible D gene is TRBD2 (5 bases). This CDR3 comprises 15 residues. Looked up from germline, CDR1 is MNHEY and CDR2 is SVGEGT. V was clipped by 7 bases and J by 2 bases, with 17 bases between them. CDR3 bases: TGTGCCAGCACCCCGGAAGGAGGCGCTCAAGAGACCCAGTACTTC. It specifies CASTPEGGAQETQYF.

This clonotype was detected only a few times. The V call is TRBV6-2 or TRBV6-3, the J call TRBJ2-1; a possible D gene is TRBD1 (6 bases). Trimming stripped 4 bases from V and 9 bases from J, with 19 bases between. The CDR3 has 15 residues. Germline V gives CDR1 MNHEY, CDR2 SVGEGT. CDR3 protein: CASSLSLGGWSEQFF. DNA of the CDR3: TGTGCCAGCAGTTTATCCTTAGGGGGATGGAGTGAGCAGTTCTTC.

The V gene is TRBV7-9, the J gene TRBJ1-1; D possibly corresponds to TRBD1 (6 bases). The germline gives CDR1 SEHNR, CDR2 FQNEAQ (reference sequence). V gave up 5 bases and J gave up 8 bases, with 18 bases separating them. This CDR3 has 14 amino acids. The CDR3 bases are TGTGCCAGCAGCCCCACAACCGGACAGTGGGAAGCTTTCTTT. Translating it yields CASSPTTGQWEAFF.

The chain joins TRBV9 to TRBJ1-3; D is unresolved. This CDR3 spans 16 amino acids. V lost 1 base and J 4 bases, leaving 15 bases between the germline ends. CDR1 is SGDLS and CDR2 is YYNGEE in the germline V gene. CDR3 DNA sequence: TGTGCCAGCAGCGTAAATTGGCAGGTCTCAGGAAACACCATATATTTT. Encoded protein: CASSVNWQVSGNTIYF. Full variable domain (missing parts from reference TRBV9 and TRBJ1-3): DSGVTQTPKHLITATGQRVTLRCSPRSGDLSVYWYQQSLDQGLQFLIQYYNGEERAKGNILERFSAQQFPDLHSELNLSSLELGDSALYFCASSVNWQVSGNTIYFGEGSWLTVV.

J is TRBJ2-3 and V is TRBV20-1; D uncertain. CDR1 is DFQATT, CDR2 SNEGSKA, per germline (reference sequence). V gave up 4 bases and J gave up 6 bases, with 11 bases separating them. The CDR3 has 12 residues. CDR3 in DNA: TGCAGTGCTAACCCCATGGGGGATACGCAGTATTTT. Amino acid sequence: CSANPMGDTQYF.

This clonotype was counted between two and nine times. The chain combines TRBV6-5 with TRBJ2-7, with 7 bases that match TRBD1. The CDR3 runs to 15 residues. The V gene end was trimmed by 2 bases and the J gene end by 2 bases; junction bases not matched to a gene: 6. Germline V lookup: CDR1 MNHEY, CDR2 SVGAGI. In nucleotides, the CDR3 is TGTGCCAGCAGTTACGGGACAGATACTACCTACGAGCAGTACTTC. Translating gives CASSYGTDTTYEQYF.

Remarks on this clonotype: The junction differs from germline at one of its ends, possibly a read error. The gene calls are TRBV6-1 and TRBJ1-5; no definite D call. Germline CDR1 reads MNHNS; CDR2 reads SASEGT. The CDR3 has 15 residues. CDR3 DNA sequence: TGTACCAGCAGTGAGGAAACAGCGAACAATCAGCCCCAGCATTTT. Amino acids: CTSSEETANNQPQHF.

J is TRBJ1-3 and V is TRBV7-8; D not resolved. CDR1 and CDR2 from the germline V gene are SGHVS and FQNEAQ. The CDR3 covers 15 residues. V lost 1 base and J 0 bases, leaving 7 bases between the germline ends. The CDR3 DNA sequence: TGTGCCAGCAGCTTAGTACAGAGCTCTGGAAACACCATATATTTT. Amino acids: CASSLVQSSGNTIYF.

The chain combines TRBV27 with TRBJ2-1; D is perhaps TRBD2 (6 bases). This CDR3 is 16 amino acids long. Trimming removed 7 bases at V and 7 bases at J, with 23 bases between. Germline V gene data show CDR1 as MNHEY and CDR2 as SMNVEV (reference sequence). CDR3 coding DNA: TGTGCCAGCACCCTTTTGGCCAGCGGGTTCGGGAATGAGCAGTTCTTC. Its translation is CASTLLASGFGNEQFF.